Below, 24 T cell receptor beta chains from the same sample are listed, as sequenced in a study of T cells in tuberculosis. The data were produced by immunoSEQ multiplex PCR, yet TCRdb's version contains in-frame clones alone and is incomplete. Among 22,000 or so clones listed, approximately 85% were seen once. Time point reported: new active TB diagnosis, blood taken before or within 7 days of starting treatment. The sample consisted of PBMCs, taken at tuberculosis diagnosis. The receptors were gathered from an adult with tuberculosis.

The V gene is TRBV7-2, the J gene TRBJ1-2; perhaps TRBD1 as D (6 bases). The CDR3 is made up of 13 amino acids. The V end was cut by 3 bases, the J end by 5 bases, with 10 bases between. The germline gives CDR1 SGHTA, CDR2 FQGNSA. The CDR3 sequence: CASSFRGAYGYTF. The CDR3 DNA is TGTGCCAGCAGCTTTCGGGGGGCTTATGGCTACACCTTC. The whole variable domain, remainder taken from reference TRBV7-2 and TRBJ1-2, is GAGVSQSPSNKVTEKGKDVELRCDPISGHTALYWYRQSLGQGLEFLIYFQGNSAPDKSGLPSDRFSAERTGGSVSTLTIQRTQQEDSAVYLCASSFRGAYGYTFGSGTRLTVV.

V is TRBV30 and J is TRBJ2-7, with TRBD1 matching 7 bases. The CDR3 has 13 amino acids. The V gene's germline CDR1 is GTSNPN and CDR2 SVGIG (reference sequence). V was clipped by 1 base and J by 6 bases; unmatched bases: 6. The CDR3 here is CAWSATHRGEQYF. CDR3 in DNA: TGTGCCTGGAGTGCAACCCACAGGGGCGAGCAGTACTTC.

V gene TRBV2 combines with J gene TRBJ1-4, with D unclear. Germline V gene lookup returns CDR1 SNHLY and CDR2 FYNNEI. The CDR3 covers 13 residues. Trimming stripped 7 bases from V and 8 bases from J, with 14 bases between. Here the CDR3 reads CASMQESWEKLFF. In DNA, the CDR3 is TGTGCCAGCATGCAGGAATCTTGGGAAAAACTGTTTTTT.

This clone was seen once. This chain joins TRBV5-1 and TRBJ2-5; tentative D call: TRBD1 (6 bases). The CDR3 contains 14 residues. The germline gives CDR1 SGHRS, CDR2 YFSETQ. Trimming removed 0 bases at V and 7 bases at J, with 13 bases between. CDR3 in DNA: TGCGCCAGCAGCTTGGAGCAGGGGTTAGCGACCCAGTACTTC. It specifies CASSLEQGLATQYF.

The rearrangement uses TRBV10-1 and TRBJ1-1, with D possibly being TRBD1 (5 bases). CDR1 is WNHNN and CDR2 is SYGVQD in the germline V gene (reference sequence). Trimming removed 6 bases from V and 0 bases from J, with 8 bases in between. The CDR3 has 13 residues. CDR3 nucleotides: TGCGCCAGCAGCAACAGGATGAACACTGAAGCTTTCTTT. This gives the protein CASSNRMNTEAFF.

The gene calls are TRBV2 and TRBJ2-1; TRBD2 matches at 13 bases. Trimming at V came to 5 bases and at J to 10 bases, leaving 5 bases not matched to a gene. This CDR3 region has 14 residues. The germline V gene encodes CDR1 SNHLY and CDR2 FYNNEI. CDR3 in DNA: TGTGCCAGCAGTCCCGGACTAGCGGGAGAAGAGCAGTTCTTC. It yields the protein CASSPGLAGEEQFF.

This clone came up once. This CDR3 reads CASSIDLGIEQYF. The DNA of the CDR3 is TGTGCCAGTAGTATAGATCTAGGAATCGAGCAGTACTTC. J is TRBJ2-7 and V is TRBV19; D unclear. Germline CDR1 LNHDA, CDR2 SQIVND (reference sequence). The CDR3 consists of 13 residues. The V and J ends lost 0 bases and 6 bases respectively, with 9 bases between them.

A few counts support this clone. The chain links TRBV10-3 to TRBJ2-7; 7 bases are shared with TRBD2. The J segment lost 4 bases and the V segment lost 8 bases, leaving 5 bases of the junction unmatched. CDR1 and CDR2 (germline): ENHRY, SYGVKD. The CDR3 runs 12 residues. The CDR3 coding sequence is TGTGCCATCTCGGGAGGCAAATACGAGCAGTACTTC. It is translated as CAISGGKYEQYF.

The rearrangement joins TRBV5-4 to TRBJ1-2; TRBD1 agrees at 8 bases. The germline gives CDR1 SGHNT, CDR2 YYREEE (reference sequence). J gave up 4 bases and V 1 base, and 9 bases lay outside the gene matches. The length of the CDR3 is 16 residues. For the CDR3, the DNA is TGTGCCAGCAGCTTGTCTCGGACAGGGAGCCTCTATGGCTACACCTTC. Its translation: CASSLSRTGSLYGYTF. Variable domain in full (rest from reference TRBV5-4 and TRBJ1-2): ETGVTQSPTHLIKTRGQQVTLRCSSQSGHNTVSWYQQALGQGPQFIFQYYREEENGRGNFPPRFSGLQFPNYSSELNVNALELDDSALYLCASSLSRTGSLYGYTFGSGTRLTVV.

The chain carries TRBV29-1 and TRBJ1-2; D possibly corresponds to TRBD1 (5 bases). Germline CDR1 is SQVTM and CDR2 is ANQGSEA. This CDR3 comprises 11 residues. V lost 4 bases, J lost 7 bases, and 10 bases lay in between. The CDR3 nucleotides are TGCAGCGTTGGCACAGGACCTGGCTACACCTTC. This encodes CSVGTGPGYTF.

This chain links TRBV11-3 with TRBJ2-3; TRBD2 matches at 8 bases. This CDR3 contains 16 residues. The germline CDR1 and CDR2 sequences are SGHNT and YENEEA. J lost 5 bases, V lost 4 bases, and 11 bases had no gene match. The CDR3: CASSSGFSGARDTQYF. The CDR3 DNA sequence: TGTGCCAGCAGCTCCGGTTTTAGCGGGGCACGAGATACGCAGTATTTT.

V and J are TRBV30 and TRBJ1-5; TRBD1 aligns across 10 bases. Losses at the gene ends were 3 bases for V and 4 bases for J; bases not matched to a gene: 6. The germline CDR1 and CDR2 sequences are GTSNPN and SVGIG (reference sequence). The CDR3 spans 15 residues. The CDR3 region is CAWSGTGAGNQPQHF. The DNA of the CDR3 is TGTGCCTGGAGCGGGACAGGGGCAGGGAATCAGCCCCAGCATTTT.

The V call is TRBV25-1, the J call TRBJ2-3, with D maybe TRBD1 (6 bases). Trimming removed 1 base at V and 3 bases at J, with 11 bases between. This CDR3 region has 15 residues. Germline CDR1 MGHDK, CDR2 SYGVNS. CDR3 amino acids: CASSEFSGETDTQYF. The CDR3 DNA is TGTGCCAGCAGTGAATTCTCAGGGGAAACAGATACGCAGTATTTT.

The chain couples TRBV7-2 to TRBJ1-1; D is ambiguous. The CDR3 has 15 residues. Germline CDR1 reads SGHTA; CDR2 reads FQGNSA. The V gene lost 1 base and the J gene lost 5 bases, with 14 bases spanning the gap. CDR3 sequence: CASSLELGSGTEAFF. CDR3 sequence (DNA): TGTGCCAGCAGCTTAGAGCTAGGCAGCGGGACTGAAGCTTTCTTT.

The rearrangement links TRBV28 to TRBJ1-5; D gene ambiguous. CDR1 MDHEN and CDR2 SYDVKM come from the germline V gene. This CDR3 is built from 13 residues. The ends were cut back, 6 bases at V and 7 bases at J, with 13 bases in the middle. The CDR3 DNA reads as TGTGCCAGCAGACCCCCCCGACTGCAGCCCCAGCATTTT. As protein: CASRPPRLQPQHF.

The chain is built from TRBV11-2 and TRBJ1-2; 10 bases match TRBD1. Trimming at V came to 5 bases and at J to 4 bases, leaving 4 bases not matched to a gene. The CDR3 is 14 residues long. From germline, CDR1 is SGHAT and CDR2 FQNNGV. DNA for the CDR3: TGTGCCAGCAGCCCGGGACAGGGGTCCTATGGCTACACCTTC. Protein sequence: CASSPGQGSYGYTF.

The rearrangement links TRBV11-2 to TRBJ1-5; TRBD1 is a possible D gene (6 bases). The CDR3 is made up of 17 amino acids. The germline V gene encodes CDR1 SGHAT and CDR2 FQNNGV. The V end lost 1 base, the J end lost 0 bases, and 13 bases lay between the germline ends. As DNA, the CDR3 is TGTGCCAGCAGCTTAGGAGGGGGGGGGTTTAGCAATCAGCCCCAGCATTTT. Encoded protein: CASSLGGGGFSNQPQHF.

The chain is built from TRBV11-3 and TRBJ2-7, with a possible D match to TRBD2 (6 bases). Germline V gives CDR1 SGHNT, CDR2 YENEEA. This CDR3 is built from 16 residues. Trimming removed 0 bases from V and 0 bases from J, with 12 bases in between. DNA of the CDR3: TGTGCCAGCAGCTTAGACCAGGAGGGGAACTCCTACGAGCAGTACTTC. Translated, it gives CASSLDQEGNSYEQYF. The full variable domain, completed using reference TRBV11-3 and TRBJ2-7, is EAGVVQSPRYKIIEKKQPVAFWCNPISGHNTLYWYLQNLGQGPELLIRYENEEAVDDSQLPKDRFSAERLKGVDSTLKIQPAELGDSAVYLCASSLDQEGNSYEQYFGPGTRLTVT.

The chain uses TRBV7-9 and TRBJ2-3; D remains ambiguous. The CDR3 is made up of 12 amino acids. CDR1 SEHNR and CDR2 FQNEAQ come from the germline V gene (reference sequence). Trimming took 2 bases from V and 3 from J, leaving 3 bases between them. The CDR3 nucleotides read TGTGCCAGCAGCTTACGTACAGATACGCAGTATTTT. It is translated as CASSLRTDTQYF.

The chain has TRBV5-4 and TRBJ2-1; 9 positions match TRBD1. Germline-derived CDR1 and CDR2 are SGHNT and YYREEE (reference sequence). The V and J ends lost 2 bases and 7 bases, in that order; junction bases with no gene match: 7. The CDR3 loop spans 15 amino acids. The CDR3 nucleotides read TGTGCCAGCAGCTTTGGGACAGGGTCGCGGAATGAGCAGTTCTTC. Translation: CASSFGTGSRNEQFF.

The chain recombines TRBV14 with TRBJ1-1; a weak D match, TRBD1 (6 bases). The germline V gene encodes CDR1 SGHDN and CDR2 FVKESK. The CDR3 is 13 amino acids. Trimming took 5 bases from V and 5 from J, leaving 12 bases between them. CDR3 in DNA: TGTGCCAGCAGCTCGGACAGTCGGACTGAAGCTTTCTTT. This gives the protein CASSSDSRTEAFF.

V and J are TRBV9 and TRBJ2-5; D is perhaps TRBD2 (6 bases). This CDR3 is 16 amino acids long. Per the germline V gene, CDR1 is SGDLS and CDR2 is YYNGEE. The V end lost 6 bases, the J end lost 5 bases, and 23 bases lay between the germline ends. CDR3 loop: CASTPREEGPRETQYF. CDR3 bases: TGTGCCAGCACCCCGCGTGAGGAGGGGCCGAGGGAGACCCAGTACTTC.

CDR3 sequence (DNA): TGTGCCAGCAGTTCCCCAAGGGGGTGGGAGAATCAGCCCCAGCATTTT. Translated, it gives CASSSPRGWENQPQHF. This rearrangement joins TRBV6-6 to TRBJ1-5, with TRBD1 as a possible D gene (6 bases). V was pared by 4 bases and J by 4 bases, with 17 bases between. The CDR3 contains 16 residues. The germline CDR1 and CDR2 sequences are MNHNY and SVGAGI (reference sequence).

The chain employs TRBV5-1 and TRBJ1-4, with 8 bases aligning to TRBD1. The CDR3 has 14 amino acids. CDR1 is SGHRS, CDR2 YFSETQ, per germline. The V segment lost 4 bases and the J segment 6 bases; nucleotides outside the gene matches: 5. CDR3 amino acids: CASSRGQADEKLFF. The CDR3 DNA sequence: TGCGCCAGCAGCCGGGGACAGGCCGATGAAAAACTGTTTTTT.